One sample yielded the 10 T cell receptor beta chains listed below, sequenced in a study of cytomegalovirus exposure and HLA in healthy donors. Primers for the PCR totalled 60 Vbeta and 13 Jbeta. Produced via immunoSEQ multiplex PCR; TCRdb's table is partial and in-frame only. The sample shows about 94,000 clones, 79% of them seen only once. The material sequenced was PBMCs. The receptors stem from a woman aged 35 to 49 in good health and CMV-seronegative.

Written as DNA, the CDR3 is TGCGCCAGCAGCCAAGGCAGCGTTAACTATGGCTACACCTTC. Translated: CASSQGSVNYGYTF. The rearrangement links TRBV4-1 to TRBJ1-2, with D uncertain. CDR1 and CDR2 (germline): MGHRA, YSYEKL. The CDR3 sequence is 14 residues long. V dropped 1 base and J dropped 1 base, with 7 bases sitting between them.

CDR3 sequence: CASSPLGAIGEKLFF. CDR3 nucleotides: TGCGCCAGCAGCCCCCTAGGTGCAATTGGTGAAAAACTGTTTTTT. The chain couples TRBV4-3 to TRBJ1-4, with D unresolved. The CDR3 has 15 amino acids. CDR1 and CDR2 from the germline V gene are LGHNA and YSLEER. Trimming took off 4 bases at V and 7 bases at J, with 16 bases between the two ends.

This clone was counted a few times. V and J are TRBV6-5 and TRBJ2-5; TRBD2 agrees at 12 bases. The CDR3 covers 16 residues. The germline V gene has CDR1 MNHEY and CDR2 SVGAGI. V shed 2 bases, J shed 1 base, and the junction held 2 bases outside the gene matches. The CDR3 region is CASSYTSGGTQETQYF. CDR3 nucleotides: TGTGCCAGCAGTTACACTAGCGGGGGGACCCAAGAGACCCAGTACTTC.

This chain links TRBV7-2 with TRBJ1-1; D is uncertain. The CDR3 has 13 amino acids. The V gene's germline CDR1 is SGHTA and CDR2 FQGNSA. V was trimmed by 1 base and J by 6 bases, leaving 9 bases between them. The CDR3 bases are TGTGCCAGCAGCTTAGAAAGAGCATCTGAAGCTTTCTTT. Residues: CASSLERASEAFF.

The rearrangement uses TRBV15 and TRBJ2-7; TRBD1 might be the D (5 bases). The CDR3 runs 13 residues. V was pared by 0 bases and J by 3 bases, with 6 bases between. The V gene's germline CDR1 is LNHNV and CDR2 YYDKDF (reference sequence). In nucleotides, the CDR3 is TGTGCCACCAGCAGAGATCAGGGCTACGAGCAGTACTTC. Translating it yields CATSRDQGYEQYF. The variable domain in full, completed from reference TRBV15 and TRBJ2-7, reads DAMVIQNPRYQVTQFGKPVTLSCSQTLNHNVMYWYQQKSSQAPKLLFHYYDKDFNNEADTPDNFQSRRPNTSFCFLDIRSPGLGDTAMYLCATSRDQGYEQYFGPGTRLTVT.

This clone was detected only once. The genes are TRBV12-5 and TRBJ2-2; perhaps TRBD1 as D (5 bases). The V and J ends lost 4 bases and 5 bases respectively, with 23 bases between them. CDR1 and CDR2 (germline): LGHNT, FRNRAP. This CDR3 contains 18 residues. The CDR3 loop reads CASGWAPDSRKGTGELFF. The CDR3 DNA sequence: TGTGCTAGTGGTTGGGCTCCCGACAGCCGAAAAGGTACCGGGGAGCTGTTTTTT.

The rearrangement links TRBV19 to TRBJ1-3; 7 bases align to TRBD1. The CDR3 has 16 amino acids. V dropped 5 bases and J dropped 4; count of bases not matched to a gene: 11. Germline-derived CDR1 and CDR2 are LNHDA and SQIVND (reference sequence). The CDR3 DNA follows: TGTGCCAGTAGTCCGGAGAAAACGACAGGGGGAAACACCATATATTTT. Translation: CASSPEKTTGGNTIYF.

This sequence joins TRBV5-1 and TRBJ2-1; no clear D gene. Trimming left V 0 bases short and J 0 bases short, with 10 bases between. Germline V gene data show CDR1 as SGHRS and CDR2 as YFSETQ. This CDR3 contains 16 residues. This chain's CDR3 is CASSLGSTSSYNEQFF. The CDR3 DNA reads TGCGCCAGCAGCTTGGGGAGTACGAGCTCCTACAATGAGCAGTTCTTC.

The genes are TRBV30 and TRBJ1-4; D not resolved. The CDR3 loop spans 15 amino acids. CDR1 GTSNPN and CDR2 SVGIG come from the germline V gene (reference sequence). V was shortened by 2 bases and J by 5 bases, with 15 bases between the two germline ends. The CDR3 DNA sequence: TGTGCCTGGAGTTTACTGGTCAGGCCGAATGAAAAACTGTTTTTT. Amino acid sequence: CAWSLLVRPNEKLFF.

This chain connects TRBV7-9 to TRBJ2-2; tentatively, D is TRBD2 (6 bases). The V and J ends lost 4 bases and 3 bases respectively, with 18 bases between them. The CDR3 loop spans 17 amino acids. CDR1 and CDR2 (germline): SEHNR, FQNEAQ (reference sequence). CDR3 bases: TGTGCCAGCAGCTCCCCCGAGGGACTGGGTGACACCGGGGAGCTGTTTTTT. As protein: CASSSPEGLGDTGELFF.